Below, 18 T cell receptor beta chains from the same sample are listed, as sequenced in a study of T cells in localized non-small cell lung cancer (dated by TCRdb to about 2020). The library was generated by the immunoSEQ multiplex PCR assay. Held by TCRdb, this immuneACCESS table contains in-frame sequences only and omits some clones. Under half of the omission traces to an unresolved V gene where checked; the cause of the rest is unknown. The sample table shows roughly 35,000 clones, and 88% are seen once. Of the sample, roughly 2.5% falls within the top ten clones. The sample was peripheral blood, taken before any cancer treatment. The receptors derive from a woman aged 40 to 75 with stage I lung adenocarcinoma.

The sample holds a few counts of this clone. The chain is built from TRBV6-5 and TRBJ2-5; the match to TRBD2 covers 9 bases. This CDR3 region has 16 residues. The ends lost 0 bases at V and 4 bases at J; junction bases unmatched: 6. The germline V gene has CDR1 MNHEY and CDR2 SVGAGI. In nucleotides, the CDR3 is TGTGCCAGCAGTTACTCTAGCGGGAGAATGAGAGAGACCCAGTACTTC. Translation gives CASSYSSGRMRETQYF.

The J gene is TRBJ2-2, the V gene TRBV18; D may be TRBD1 (5 bases). Trimming took 1 base from V and 6 from J, leaving 12 bases between them. The CDR3 length is 15 residues. Germline V lookup: CDR1 KGHSH, CDR2 LQKENI. The CDR3 bases are TGTGCCAGCTCACCACGCAGGGATCAGGCCGGGGAGCTGTTTTTT. It codes for CASSPRRDQAGELFF.

This clone occurred once. This rearrangement joins TRBV19 to TRBJ2-2; D gene ambiguous. This CDR3 is built from 13 residues. In germline, CDR1 is LNHDA, CDR2 SQIVND (reference sequence). With 6 bases removed from V and 5 bases from J, the gap between germline ends came to 10 bases. In DNA form, the CDR3 reads TGTGCCAGTAGATTAGACGGAACCGGGGAGCTGTTTTTT. Translation: CASRLDGTGELFF.

This chain links TRBV6-5 with TRBJ2-7; TRBD1 matches at 8 bases. Germline V gene sequence: CDR1 MNHEY, CDR2 SVGAGI. Trimming at V came to 6 bases and at J to 7 bases, leaving 5 bases not matched to a gene. The CDR3 has 12 amino acids. CDR3 bases: TGTGCCAGCAGCCGACAGGGGCTGGAGCAGTACTTC. It encodes CASSRQGLEQYF.

CDR3 loop: CASSPPNSGQGVNTEAFF. The CDR3, as DNA: TGTGCCAGCTCACCACCTAATTCAGGACAGGGAGTGAACACTGAAGCTTTCTTT. The chain joins TRBV18 to TRBJ1-1, with 8 nucleotides matching TRBD1. The CDR3 extends over 18 amino acids. Trimming cost V 0 bases and J 0 bases; bases outside gene matches: 9. The V gene's germline CDR1 is KGHSH and CDR2 LQKENI.

The chain couples TRBV5-4 to TRBJ2-7; no reliable D call. V lost 4 bases and J 0 bases, leaving 11 bases between the germline ends. The CDR3 covers 14 residues. Per germline, CDR1 SGHNT and CDR2 YYREEE (reference sequence). This CDR3 is CASSQIVPSYEQYF. DNA of the CDR3: TGTGCCAGCAGCCAGATCGTACCCTCCTACGAGCAGTACTTC.

V gene TRBV2 combines with J gene TRBJ2-3; 8 bases are shared with TRBD2. Germline loops: CDR1 SNHLY, CDR2 FYNNEI. The CDR3 extends over 12 amino acids. The CDR3 reads CVVAGSTDTQYF. In DNA form, the CDR3 reads TGTGTGGTAGCGGGGAGCACAGATACGCAGTATTTT.

This clone was seen a handful of times. The chain joins TRBV6-1 to TRBJ1-5; no definite D call. V was trimmed by 5 bases and J by 0 bases, leaving 8 bases between them. This CDR3 is 14 amino acids long. Germline V gene sequence: CDR1 MNHNS, CDR2 SASEGT. In DNA form, the CDR3 reads TGTGCCAGCAGTCCAGACAATAGCAATCAGCCCCAGCATTTT. Protein: CASSPDNSNQPQHF.

The rearrangement uses TRBV29-1 and TRBJ1-2, with a possible D match to TRBD1 (6 bases). Germline V gene lookup returns CDR1 SQVTM and CDR2 ANQGSEA. This CDR3 has 14 residues. The V gene lost 0 bases and the J gene lost 3 bases, with 11 bases spanning the gap. CDR3 nucleotide sequence: TGCAGCGTTGAAGATCAAGCAGGGGACTATGGCTACACCTTC. This gives the protein CSVEDQAGDYGYTF.

The gene calls are TRBV7-9 and TRBJ2-5; TRBD1 agrees at 9 bases. CDR3 length equals 13 residues. Looked up from germline, CDR1 is SEHNR and CDR2 is FQNEAQ (reference sequence). V lost 3 bases to trimming and J lost 5 bases; unmatched junction nucleotides: 1. The chain's CDR3 is CASSFGTGETQYF. CDR3 nucleotide sequence: TGTGCCAGCAGCTTCGGGACAGGGGAGACCCAGTACTTC.

The rearrangement joins TRBV23-1 to TRBJ1-1; D is perhaps TRBD1 (5 bases). TRBV23-1 is noted as an ORF with a role that remains uncertain. The CDR3 contains 17 residues. V shed 0 bases and J shed 11 bases, with 25 bases lying between them. This chain's CDR3 is CASSQSTGTAMALGAFF. CDR3 DNA: TGCGCCAGCAGTCAATCAACGGGGACGGCCATGGCCTTGGGGGCTTTCTTT.

The chain recombines TRBV11-1 with TRBJ2-2; no definite D call. Trimming left V 5 bases short and J 4 bases short, with 14 bases between. The CDR3 has 15 amino acids. CDR1 SGHAT and CDR2 FQDESV come from the germline V gene (reference sequence). The CDR3 nucleotides read TGTGCCAGCAGCCTCTCGGTTCACTCCACCGGGGAGCTGTTTTTT. Amino acid sequence: CASSLSVHSTGELFF.

The chain employs TRBV5-6 and TRBJ2-7; 10 nucleotides agree with TRBD1. Germline CDR1 and CDR2: SGHDT and YYEEEE. The CDR3 runs to 12 residues. V lost 8 bases to trimming and J lost 7 bases; unmatched junction nucleotides: 6. CDR3 amino acids: CASRQGAGEQYF. CDR3 in DNA: TGTGCCAGTAGACAGGGGGCTGGGGAGCAGTACTTC. Drawing the rest from reference TRBV5-6 and TRBJ2-7, the complete variable domain is DAGVTQSPTHLIKTRGQQVTLRCSPKSGHDTVSWYQQALGQGPQFIFQYYEEEERQRGNFPDRFSGHQFPNYSSELNVNALLLGDSALYLCASRQGAGEQYFGPGTRLTVT.

The chain recombines TRBV30 with TRBJ1-5; 10 bases align to TRBD1. This CDR3 is built from 18 residues. CDR1 is GTSNPN, CDR2 SVGIG, per germline (reference sequence). The J segment lost 5 bases and the V segment lost 4 bases, leaving 17 bases of the junction unmatched. In DNA, the CDR3 is TGTGCCTGGAACGGGAGTACGCATCGACAGGGGGCTGATCAGCCCCAGCATTTT. It specifies CAWNGSTHRQGADQPQHF.

J is TRBJ2-7 and V is TRBV30; tentative D call: TRBD1 (6 bases). V was clipped by 3 bases and J by 8 bases, with 14 bases between them. The CDR3 contains 12 residues. Germline V gives CDR1 GTSNPN, CDR2 SVGIG (reference sequence). DNA of the CDR3: TGTGCCTGGAGGGCGAGGACAGAACAGCAGTACTTC. It translates to CAWRARTEQQYF.

The count of this clone is one. V usage is TRBV27 and J usage is TRBJ2-7; tentative D call: TRBD1 (6 bases). Per germline, CDR1 MNHEY and CDR2 SMNVEV (reference sequence). This CDR3 contains 13 residues. V was cut by 0 bases and J by 4 bases, with 7 bases left in between. The CDR3 spells CASSLSQGYEQYF. The CDR3 DNA sequence: TGTGCCAGCAGTTTATCACAGGGTTACGAGCAGTACTTC.

J is TRBJ2-3 and V is TRBV10-3, with 9 bases matching TRBD1. Unmatched junction bases numbered 5, after V lost 11 bases and J lost 5 bases. The CDR3 extends over 12 amino acids. Germline values: CDR1 ENHRY, CDR2 SYGVKD. CDR3 DNA: TGTGCCCTCCGGGACAGGGAAGATACGCAGTATTTT. The encoded protein is CALRDREDTQYF.

With respect to this clone: The junction shows a germline mismatch at one end, possibly a read error. The chain combines TRBV7-7 with TRBJ2-1, with 10 bases that match TRBD2. The CDR3 extends over 19 amino acids. The germline CDR1 and CDR2 sequences are SSHAT and FNYEAQ (reference sequence). The CDR3 loop is CASSLEPGTSDLAHNEQFF. The CDR3 nucleotides are TGTGCTAGCAGCCTAGAACCCGGGACTAGCGATCTTGCACACAATGAGCAGTTCTTC.